The 7 T cell receptor beta chains below come from one sample, sequenced in a study of blood T cell repertoires in COVID-19. TCRdb keeps only in-frame clones here, not all; method: immunoSEQ multiplex PCR. The sample holds about 250,000 clones, over 75% seen once. The sample taken for sequencing was PBMCs or T cells enriched from blood (not recorded which). The receptors here all came from a man aged 40-55 years who had recovered from COVID-19.

The V call is TRBV6-2 or TRBV6-3, the J call TRBJ1-5; 7 nucleotides agree with TRBD1. The CDR3 contains 15 residues. J was trimmed by 7 bases and V by 2 bases; bases with no gene match: 8. Germline CDR1 reads MNHEY; CDR2 reads SVGEGT. The CDR3 loop reads CASSYDRTGGQPQHF. CDR3 sequence (DNA): TGTGCCAGCAGTTACGACCGGACAGGAGGCCAGCCCCAGCATTTT.

The chain has TRBV19 and TRBJ2-7; 10 bases line up with TRBD1. Germline values: CDR1 LNHDA, CDR2 SQIVND (reference sequence). The CDR3 is made up of 15 amino acids. J was trimmed by 4 bases and V by 7 bases; bases with no gene match: 10. The CDR3 DNA is TGTGCCAGTACTCCCGGGACAGGGGTCGCTTACGAGCAGTACTTC. Translating it yields CASTPGTGVAYEQYF.

The rearrangement uses TRBV7-9 and TRBJ2-7; tentative D call: TRBD2 (5 bases). Germline CDR1 and CDR2: SEHNR and FQNEAQ (reference sequence). V shed 1 base and J shed 3 bases, with 7 bases lying between them. The CDR3 contains 13 residues. The CDR3 nucleotides are TGTGCCAGCAGCTTAGAGGGAGTCTACGAGCAGTACTTC. Translated: CASSLEGVYEQYF.

This rearrangement joins TRBV7-2 to TRBJ1-6; 9 nucleotides line up with TRBD1. The trim removed 5 bases at V and 10 bases at J, leaving 9 bases unmatched. This CDR3 is built from 15 residues. Per germline, CDR1 SGHTA and CDR2 FQGNSA. CDR3 coding DNA: TGTGCCAGCAGCCCTGGGACAGGGATGGGATCACCCCTCCACTTT. Translation gives CASSPGTGMGSPLHF. The full variable domain, its missing parts supplied by reference TRBV7-2 and TRBJ1-6, is GAGVSQSPSNKVTEKGKDVELRCDPISGHTALYWYRQSLGQGLEFLIYFQGNSAPDKSGLPSDRFSAERTGGSVSTLTIQRTQQEDSAVYLCASSPGTGMGSPLHFGNGTRLTVT.

The V and J genes are TRBV11-3 and TRBJ2-1; D uncertain. This CDR3 region has 15 residues. The germline V gene has CDR1 SGHNT and CDR2 YENEEA. Trimming cost V 3 bases and J 5 bases, with 14 bases left between them. CDR3 sequence reads: CASSLSRPSHNEQFF. Here the CDR3 DNA reads TGTGCCAGCAGCTTGTCGCGCCCATCCCACAATGAGCAGTTCTTC.

This rearrangement joins TRBV5-4 to TRBJ1-1; tentative D call: TRBD1 (5 bases). V lost 5 bases and J lost 0, with 29 bases in between. The germline V gene encodes CDR1 SGHNT and CDR2 YYREEE (reference sequence). This CDR3 region has 20 residues. For the CDR3, the DNA is TGTGCCAGCAGTGTGGGGAAAGGACGGCATTTGGGGCCCCTGAACACTGAAGCTTTCTTT. Translating it yields CASSVGKGRHLGPLNTEAFF.

The V and J genes are TRBV19 and TRBJ1-4; D unclear. V was pared by 2 bases and J by 0 bases, with 4 bases between. The CDR3 length is 14 residues. Germline V gives CDR1 LNHDA, CDR2 SQIVND (reference sequence). The CDR3 DNA sequence: TGTGCCAGTAGTATACAGGCAACTAATGAAAAACTGTTTTTT. Translating gives CASSIQATNEKLFF.